This TCR beta chain originates from a study of cytomegalovirus exposure and HLA in healthy donors. In the study overall: Approximately 180 million T cells yielded approximately 100 million unique TCR beta sequences, as an earlier analysis found. Unique TCRs numbering some 77 million, obtained from HLA-typed donors, made up an early data release. Most donors, 70% to 85% of several hundred genotyped, fell in the Caucasian-associated ancestry cluster.

Looked up from germline, CDR1 is SGHRS and CDR2 is YFSETQ. The CDR3 contains 16 residues. Deletions cut 5 bases from V and 0 bases from J, with 15 bases between. The primer mix had 60 Vbeta and 13 Jbeta primers. Clones were read by immunoSEQ multiplex PCR, and TCRdb kept only the in-frame ones, dropping some. The sample carries roughly 140,000 clones, less than 85% recorded once. The receptor comes from a man aged 45 to 65 in good health and CMV-seropositive. Material: PBMCs. The rearrangement joins TRBV5-1 to TRBJ2-1; tentatively, D is TRBD1 (6 bases). For the CDR3, the DNA is TGCGCCAGCAGTGGGGGCAGTTCCAGCTCCTACAATGAGCAGTTCTTC. It translates to CASSGGSSSSYNEQFF.